The T cell receptor (beta chain) described here comes from a study of control samples from healthy donors and cancer patients. This table comes from immunoSEQ multiplex PCR, and its TCRdb copy is limited to in-frame clones, with some not included. This table has approximately 58,000 clones, about 89% appearing once. Germline values: CDR1 MNHEY, CDR2 SMNVEV (reference sequence). V lost 5 bases to trimming and J lost 4 bases, with 12 bases between them. The CDR3 runs 14 residues. The receptor comes from an older woman with lung cancer. This chain joins TRBV27 and TRBJ1-5, with D unclear. Sequencing input: PBMCs. CDR3 amino acids: CASSNGLPNQPQHF. The DNA of the CDR3 is TGTGCCAGCAGTAACGGACTGCCGAATCAGCCCCAGCATTTT.